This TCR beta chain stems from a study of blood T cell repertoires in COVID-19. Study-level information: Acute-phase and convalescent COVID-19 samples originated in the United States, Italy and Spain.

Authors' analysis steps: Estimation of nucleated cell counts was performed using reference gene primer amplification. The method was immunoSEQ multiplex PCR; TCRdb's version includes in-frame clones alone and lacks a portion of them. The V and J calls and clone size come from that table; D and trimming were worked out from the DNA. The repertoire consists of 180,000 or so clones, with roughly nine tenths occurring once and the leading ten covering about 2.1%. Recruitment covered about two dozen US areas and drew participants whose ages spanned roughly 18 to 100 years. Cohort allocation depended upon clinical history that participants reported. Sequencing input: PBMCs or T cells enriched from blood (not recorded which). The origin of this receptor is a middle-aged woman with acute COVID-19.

The CDR3 bases are TGTGCCAGCAGTGCCCCCGGGACAGGGTATGGCTACACCTTC. Translated: CASSAPGTGYGYTF. V and J are TRBV2 and TRBJ1-2; TRBD1 matches at 9 bases. The V segment lost 4 bases and the J segment 5 bases; nucleotides outside the gene matches: 5. Germline values: CDR1 SNHLY, CDR2 FYNNEI. CDR3 length: 14 residues.